The rows below give T cell receptor beta chains drawn from one sample of a study of T cell changes during pregnancy in multiple sclerosis. Sequenced by immunoSEQ multiplex PCR; TCRdb stores in-frame clones only, minus some. The sample includes more than 95,000 clones, over 85% of them seen just once. This material consisted of peripheral blood, taken after pregnancy. These receptors were obtained from a female donor with multiple sclerosis, enrolled in a pregnancy study. CDR3s include the opening cysteine and the closing phenylalanine or tryptophan. The D gene is left open where the match is weak. Clone size is not always given. Where it is, it says once, few, many or a class for expanded clones.

DNA	CDR3	size	V	J	D
TGTGCCAGCAGCCCCGGGACAGGGGAATGGACAGGGGAGCAGTACTTC	CASSPGTGEWTGEQYF	-	TRBV7-9	TRBJ2-7	TRBD1
TGTGCCAGTAGTCGCGAGGCCAGGGGGCATGGGGCTGGGGCCAACGTCCTGACTTTC	CASSREARGHGAGANVLTF	-	TRBV19	TRBJ2-6	TRBD1
TGTGCCAGCAGTTTCGGTAATAGCAATCAGCCCCAGCATTTT	CASSFGNSNQPQHF	-	TRBV28	TRBJ1-5	-
TGTGCCAGCAGCCCTGGGACAGGGGGCAATGAGCAGTTCTTC	CASSPGTGGNEQFF	-	TRBV14	TRBJ2-1	TRBD1
TGCAGCGTTGAAGATCAGGTTCTAGATACGCAGTATTTT	CSVEDQVLDTQYF	-	TRBV29-1	TRBJ2-3	-
TGCGCCAGCAGCTTGGTGGCGGGAGTGTCTTACAATGAGCAGTTCTTC	CASSLVAGVSYNEQFF	-	TRBV5-1	TRBJ2-1	TRBD2
TGTGCCAGTAGTGGGCAGCCAACCTACAATGAGCAGTTCTTC	CASSGQPTYNEQFF	-	TRBV19	TRBJ2-1	-
TGTGCCAGCAGCGGCACCGGGACAGCCACTGAAGCTTTCTTT	CASSGTGTATEAFF	-	TRBV14	TRBJ1-1	TRBD1
TGTGTCAGAAGCTTAGGAACTAGCGGAGCCTACGAGCAGTACTTC	CVRSLGTSGAYEQYF	once	TRBV7-5	TRBJ2-7	-
TGTGCCAGCAGTGACCCGACACATTGGAACACTGAAGCTTTCTTT	CASSDPTHWNTEAFF	-	TRBV2	TRBJ1-1	-
TGTGCCAGTAGTATTAAGAGTCAACCCGGCACTGAAGCTTTCTTT	CASSIKSQPGTEAFF	-	TRBV19	TRBJ1-1	-
TGTGCCAGCAGTGAAAATCCCCTTCCAGGGGGCAGCTATGGCTACACCTTC	CASSENPLPGGSYGYTF	-	TRBV6-1	TRBJ1-2	TRBD1
TGTGCCAGCAGGGGAGGAGGCTCAGATACGCAGTATTTT	CASRGGGSDTQYF	once	TRBV2	TRBJ2-3	-
TGTGCCAGCAGCTTAAGCCCAACAGGTCACACTGAAGCTTTCTTT	CASSLSPTGHTEAFF	once	TRBV7-3	TRBJ1-1	-
TGTGCCAGCAGCCCAGCCGGCAGGGAGACCCAGTACTTC	CASSPAGRETQYF	-	TRBV7-3	TRBJ2-5	-
TGTGCCGAAAATCAGGGGACGGGGACCGCTGAAGCTTTCTTT	CAENQGTGTAEAFF	-	TRBV30	TRBJ1-1	-
TGTGCCAGCTCACCACGGGACAGGGCAGGGGTGAACACTGAAGCTTTCTTT	CASSPRDRAGVNTEAFF	-	TRBV18	TRBJ1-1	TRBD1
TGCGCCAGCAGCCAAGAGATTCTAGTGGCAGATACGCAGTATTTT	CASSQEILVADTQYF	-	TRBV4-1	TRBJ2-3	-
TGTGCCAGCAGCTTGGGAACTCAGGACAGGCACTATGGCTACACCTTC	CASSLGTQDRHYGYTF	-	TRBV7-9	TRBJ1-2	TRBD1
TGTGCCAGCAGTTACTCCACAGGGGGCTTAGGTGAAGCTTTCTTT	CASSYSTGGLGEAFF	-	TRBV6-5	TRBJ1-1	TRBD1
TGTGCCAGCAGCGGACCCGGGGGAGAGCTAGATGAGCAGTTCTTC	CASSGPGGELDEQFF	-	TRBV2	TRBJ2-1	-
TGTGCCAGCAGCCCCGGACAGGGGAGCTATGGCTACACCTTC	CASSPGQGSYGYTF	-	TRBV6-5	TRBJ1-2	TRBD1
TGTGCCAGTAAGGAACGGGACAGGGAAAGGACTGAAGCTTTCTTT	CASKERDRERTEAFF	-	TRBV19	TRBJ1-1	TRBD1
TGTGCCATCAGTGAGTCGGGCAGGTCGAACACTGAAGCTTTCTTT	CAISESGRSNTEAFF	-	TRBV10-3	TRBJ1-1	-
TGTGCCAGCAGTACTGGGGGCGGCAGGCGGAACGAGCAGTACTTC	CASSTGGGRRNEQYF	-	TRBV28	TRBJ2-7	-
TGCGCCAGCAGCCAATCTACGGGAGTTGGGGGGGAGCTGTTTTTT	CASSQSTGVGGELFF	-	TRBV4-3	TRBJ2-2	-
TGTGCCAGCAGCGGGGGACAGGGGAACACTGAAGCTTTCTTT	CASSGGQGNTEAFF	-	TRBV9	TRBJ1-1	TRBD1
TGTGCCAGCAGCCTACTCGGACAGGTCCTTAATGGCTACACCTTC	CASSLLGQVLNGYTF	-	TRBV7-2	TRBJ1-2	TRBD1
TGTGCCAGCTGGCGGGCGGGGGAGGAGCAGTTCTTC	CASWRAGEEQFF	-	TRBV2	TRBJ2-1	TRBD2
TGTGCCAGCAGCTTAAACAGGGCAGTTTACGAGCAGTACTTC	CASSLNRAVYEQYF	-	TRBV13	TRBJ2-7	-